The next 24 T cell receptor beta chains were all read from a single sample in a study of blood T cell repertoires in COVID-19 (dated by TCRdb to the early 2020s). The method behind the library was the immunoSEQ multiplex PCR assay. TCRdb took over this immuneACCESS table, retaining in-frame rearrangements with V and J assigned. Such tables are incomplete; in checked studies, under half of the missing clones stem from an unresolved V gene, and the remainder is unexplained. The table for this sample lists roughly 300,000 clones; approximately 85% of them were counted only once. Approximately 8.8% of the sample lies in the top ten. The sequenced material came from peripheral blood. Receptor source: a man younger than 35 with active or convalescent COVID-19.

The rearrangement uses TRBV9 and TRBJ1-2; the match to TRBD1 covers 8 bases. J gave up 7 bases and V 7 bases, and 9 bases lay outside the gene matches. The CDR3 is 13 amino acids. Germline CDR1 is SGDLS and CDR2 is YYNGEE. The CDR3 reads CASLGQGGGGYTF. As DNA, the CDR3 is TGTGCCAGCTTAGGACAGGGAGGGGGTGGCTACACCTTC.

The V and J genes are TRBV5-6 and TRBJ1-2; no firm D call. Trimming removed 3 bases at V and 3 bases at J, with 6 bases between. CDR3 length: 12 residues. CDR1 and CDR2 (germline): SGHDT, YYEEEE. CDR3 DNA: TGTGCCAGCAGCTCGTCGGACTATGGCTACACCTTC. It is translated as CASSSSDYGYTF.

This clone appeared a single time. V gene TRBV2 combines with J gene TRBJ2-7, with TRBD1 identical over 8 bases. There are 14 residues in the CDR3. V was pared by 7 bases and J by 7 bases, with 12 bases of the junction left unmatched. Germline V gene lookup returns CDR1 SNHLY and CDR2 FYNNEI. CDR3 coding DNA: TGTGCCAGCAAGGTCGGGACAGGACGTGTGGAGCAGTACTTC. This sequence encodes CASKVGTGRVEQYF.

The J gene is TRBJ2-7, the V gene TRBV11-1, with D possibly matching TRBD2 (6 bases). Per the germline V gene, CDR1 is SGHAT and CDR2 is FQDESV (reference sequence). The V end was cut by 5 bases, the J end by 1 base, with 12 bases between. The CDR3 totals 14 residues. The CDR3 reads CASSPPGTSYEQYF. CDR3 in DNA: TGTGCCAGCAGCCCCCCCGGGACTTCCTACGAGCAGTACTTC.

This clone showed up just a few times. Different DNA sequences within this sample yield the same CDR3. This chain links TRBV9 with TRBJ1-1; 10 bases match TRBD1. The CDR3 has 14 amino acids. Germline V lookup: CDR1 SGDLS, CDR2 YYNGEE. V shed 0 bases, J shed 4 bases, and the junction held 0 bases outside the gene matches. CDR3 bases: TGTGCCAGCAGCGTAGGGACAGGGGGCACTGAAGCTTTCTTT. It yields the protein CASSVGTGGTEAFF.

The chain uses TRBV9 and TRBJ2-1; TRBD1 is a possible D gene (5 bases). The CDR3 covers 16 residues. Deletions cut 4 bases from V and 5 bases from J, with 19 bases between. CDR1 is SGDLS, CDR2 YYNGEE, per germline. The CDR3 here is CASSTLTVTPNNEQFF. The CDR3 DNA reads TGTGCCAGCAGCACTTTGACAGTTACTCCGAACAATGAGCAGTTCTTC.

The CDR3 loop is CASSQELRGYEQYF. CDR3 nucleotide sequence: TGTGCCAGCAGCCAAGAGCTGCGGGGCTACGAGCAGTACTTC. V usage is TRBV3-1 (or the pseudogene TRBV3-2) and J usage is TRBJ2-7, with a tentative D call TRBD2 (6 bases). V shed 0 bases and J shed 3 bases, with 9 bases lying between them. Germline V gene data show CDR1 as LGHDT and CDR2 as YNNKEL (reference sequence). The CDR3 consists of 14 residues.

The DNA for the CDR3 is TGTGCCAGCAGCTTACGACTACACTACGAGCAGTACTTC. It encodes CASSLRLHYEQYF. This chain uses TRBV11-2 with TRBJ2-7; a possible D gene is TRBD2 (5 bases). The germline gives CDR1 SGHAT, CDR2 FQNNGV. This CDR3 has 13 residues. Between the trimmed V and J ends, which lost 2 bases and 3 bases, there was a span of 8 bases. Based on the CDR3 plus reference TRBV11-2 and TRBJ2-7, the full variable domain is EAGVAQSPRYKIIEKRQSVAFWCNPISGHATLYWYQQILGQGPKLLIQFQNNGVVDDSQLPKDRFSAERLKGVDSTLKIQPAKLEDSAVYLCASSLRLHYEQYFGPGTRLTVT.

This rearrangement joins TRBV27 to TRBJ1-1; tentatively, D is TRBD1 (5 bases). From germline, CDR1 is MNHEY and CDR2 SMNVEV (reference sequence). CDR3 length equals 15 residues. V gave up 2 bases and J gave up 4 bases, with 14 bases separating them. CDR3 sequence: CASSLRRGGGTEAFF. The CDR3 region has the DNA TGTGCCAGCAGTTTAAGAAGGGGCGGGGGCACTGAAGCTTTCTTT.

This clone was detected once. The V gene is TRBV13, the J gene TRBJ2-1; maybe TRBD1 (5 bases). CDR3 length: 15 residues. CDR1 and CDR2 (germline): PRHDT, FYEKMQ (reference sequence). Trimming removed 3 bases from V and 4 bases from J, with 13 bases in between. The CDR3 loop is CASSFKGHGYNEQFF. The CDR3 DNA follows: TGTGCCAGCAGCTTCAAAGGACACGGTTACAATGAGCAGTTCTTC.

The J gene is TRBJ2-3, the V gene TRBV5-1; weak D call: TRBD2 (7 bases). There are 19 residues in the CDR3. The V gene lost 0 bases and the J gene lost 2 bases, with 22 bases spanning the gap. Germline V gives CDR1 SGHRS, CDR2 YFSETQ. CDR3 DNA sequence: TGCGCCAGCAGCTTGGCCTTAGGACTGCCGGGGGGACACACAGATACGCAGTATTTT. The encoded protein is CASSLALGLPGGHTDTQYF.

This clone was detected only once. The CDR3 nucleotides are TGTGCCAGCAGTGACAGGCTAGCTACCTACAATGAGCAGTTCTTC. The encoded protein is CASSDRLATYNEQFF. This chain joins TRBV2 and TRBJ2-1; D is perhaps TRBD2 (5 bases). This CDR3 comprises 15 residues. Germline V lookup: CDR1 SNHLY, CDR2 FYNNEI. V was pared by 3 bases and J by 2 bases, with 11 bases between.

Comments on this clone: The same CDR3 also results from other DNA sequences found in this sample. The chain is built from TRBV5-6 and TRBJ2-7, with D possibly being TRBD1 (6 bases). V was pared by 4 bases and J by 4 bases, with 9 bases between. Germline-derived CDR1 and CDR2 are SGHDT and YYEEEE. This CDR3 is 12 amino acids long. DNA of the CDR3: TGTGCCAGCAGCCCAGGACAGTACGAGCAGTACTTC. Residues: CASSPGQYEQYF.

This rearrangement joins TRBV11-2 to TRBJ2-2; a possible D gene is TRBD2 (7 bases). This CDR3 comprises 12 residues. Germline V CDR1 and CDR2: SGHAT, FQNNGV. V lost 10 bases, J lost 5 bases, and 11 bases lay in between. This CDR3 is CAKRGATGELFF. The CDR3, as DNA: TGTGCCAAACGGGGGGCAACCGGGGAGCTGTTTTTT.

The chain is built from TRBV9 and TRBJ1-3, with D tentatively TRBD1 (5 bases). The CDR3 covers 15 residues. V lost 4 bases and J 0 bases, leaving 11 bases between the germline ends. The germline V gene encodes CDR1 SGDLS and CDR2 YYNGEE. CDR3 nucleotide sequence: TGTGCCAGCAGCTTATCACAGGTCTCTGGAAACACCATATATTTT. Translation gives CASSLSQVSGNTIYF.

The V call is TRBV5-1, the J call TRBJ1-1; the D gene is possibly TRBD1 (6 bases). The length of the CDR3 is 13 residues. Trimming cost V 7 bases and J 4 bases, with 14 bases left between them. Germline V gives CDR1 SGHRS, CDR2 YFSETQ. In nucleotides, the CDR3 is TGCGCCAGCCAGACAGGTACGAGCACTGAAGCTTTCTTT. Residues: CASQTGTSTEAFF. Full variable domain (remainder filled in from reference TRBV5-1 and TRBJ1-1): KAGVTQTPRYLIKTRGQQVTLSCSPISGHRSVSWYQQTPGQGLQFLFEYFSETQRNKGNFPGRFSGRQFSNSRSEMNVSTLELGDSALYLCASQTGTSTEAFFGQGTRLTVV.

V and J are TRBV19 and TRBJ1-3, with a possible D match to TRBD1 (6 bases). Trimming removed 7 bases from V and 2 bases from J, with 12 bases in between. The CDR3 runs to 14 residues. The germline V gene has CDR1 LNHDA and CDR2 SQIVND (reference sequence). CDR3 coding DNA: TGTGCCAGTACCCCGGACAGCACTGGAAACACCATATATTTT. Residues: CASTPDSTGNTIYF. Based on the CDR3 plus reference TRBV19 and TRBJ1-3, the full variable domain is DGGITQSPKYLFRKEGQNVTLSCEQNLNHDAMYWYRQDPGQGLRLIYYSQIVNDFQKGDIAEGYSVSREKKESFPLTVTSAQKNPTAFYLCASTPDSTGNTIYFGEGSWLTVV.

V is TRBV19 and J is TRBJ1-5; D call uncertain. CDR1 LNHDA and CDR2 SQIVND come from the germline V gene (reference sequence). The CDR3 contains 17 residues. Deletions cut 3 bases from V and 0 bases from J, with 15 bases between. The CDR3 loop is CASSMWGVFYSNQPQHF. The CDR3 DNA reads as TGTGCCAGTAGTATGTGGGGAGTGTTCTATAGCAATCAGCCCCAGCATTTT.

The chain combines TRBV7-6 with TRBJ2-7; D gene uncertain. CDR1 and CDR2 (germline): SGHVS, FNYEAQ. CDR3 length equals 13 residues. V lost 2 bases and J 8 bases, leaving 13 bases between the germline ends. CDR3 DNA sequence: TGTGCCAGCAGCTTACAAAAATGGGCCAAGCAGTACTTC. Its protein product is CASSLQKWAKQYF. The variable domain in full, with the rest retrieved from reference TRBV7-6 and TRBJ2-7, is GAGVSQSPRYKVTKRGQDVALRCDPISGHVSLYWYRQALGQGPEFLTYFNYEAQQDKSGLPNDRFSAERPEGSISTLTIQRTEQRDSAMYRCASSLQKWAKQYFGPGTRLTVT.

The chain carries TRBV19 and TRBJ2-6; 8 positions agree with TRBD1. In germline, CDR1 is LNHDA, CDR2 SQIVND (reference sequence). The length of the CDR3 is 15 residues. Trimming took 7 bases from V and 2 from J; bases not matched to a gene: 4. CDR3 sequence (DNA): TGTGCCAGTACCGCAGGGGGCGCTGGGGCCAACGTCCTGACTTTC. Translation: CASTAGGAGANVLTF.

The gene calls are TRBV12-3 or TRBV12-4 and TRBJ1-1; D gene uncertain. The V and J ends lost 6 bases and 1 base respectively, with 9 bases between them. The CDR3 totals 13 residues. Here the CDR3 reads CASSRSGNTEAFF. In DNA form, the CDR3 reads TGTGCCAGCAGCCGATCGGGGAACACTGAAGCTTTCTTT.

DNA for the CDR3: TGTGCCACACGGGTCCGTTGTTTGTCTAACTATGGCTACACCTTC. It specifies CATRVRCLSNYGYTF. J is TRBJ1-2 and V is TRBV24-1; D call uncertain. Germline CDR1 is KGHDR and CDR2 is SFDVKD. Trimming removed 10 bases at V and 0 bases at J, with 17 bases between. The CDR3 loop spans 15 amino acids.

The rearrangement joins TRBV5-5 to TRBJ2-5; possibly TRBD2 for D (7 bases). Germline assignment: CDR1 SGHKS and CDR2 YYEKEE (reference sequence). Deletions cut 0 bases from V and 5 bases from J, with 17 bases between. This CDR3 is built from 16 residues. In nucleotides, the CDR3 is TGTGCCAGCAGCTTGGAGGTATCGGGGGGCACGGAGACCCAGTACTTC. It encodes CASSLEVSGGTETQYF.

The chain is built from TRBV6-1 and TRBJ1-6; D unclear. This CDR3 has 15 residues. The V and J ends lost 1 base and 14 bases respectively, with 18 bases between them. Germline CDR1 is MNHNS and CDR2 is SASEGT. The CDR3 DNA reads as TGTGCCAGCAGTGAAGGTTCGGGGTGGTACCTAACCCTCCACTTT. Protein product: CASSEGSGWYLTLHF.